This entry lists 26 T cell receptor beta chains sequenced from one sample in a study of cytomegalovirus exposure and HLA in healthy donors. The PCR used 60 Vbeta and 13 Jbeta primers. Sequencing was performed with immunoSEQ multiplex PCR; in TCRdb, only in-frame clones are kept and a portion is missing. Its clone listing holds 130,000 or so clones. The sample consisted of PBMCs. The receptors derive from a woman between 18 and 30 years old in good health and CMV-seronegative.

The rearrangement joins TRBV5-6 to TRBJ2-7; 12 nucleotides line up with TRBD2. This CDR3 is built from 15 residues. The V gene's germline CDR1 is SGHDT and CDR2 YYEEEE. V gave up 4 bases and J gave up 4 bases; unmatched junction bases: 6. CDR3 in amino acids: CASSPRLAGAYEQYF. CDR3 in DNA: TGTGCCAGCAGCCCACGACTAGCGGGGGCTTACGAGCAGTACTTC.

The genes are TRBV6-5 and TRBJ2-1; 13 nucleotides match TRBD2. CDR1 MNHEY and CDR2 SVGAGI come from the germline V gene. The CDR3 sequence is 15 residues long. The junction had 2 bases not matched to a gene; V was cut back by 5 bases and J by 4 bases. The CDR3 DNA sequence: TGTGCCAGCAGTCCGGGACTAGCGGGATACAATGAGCAGTTCTTC. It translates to CASSPGLAGYNEQFF.

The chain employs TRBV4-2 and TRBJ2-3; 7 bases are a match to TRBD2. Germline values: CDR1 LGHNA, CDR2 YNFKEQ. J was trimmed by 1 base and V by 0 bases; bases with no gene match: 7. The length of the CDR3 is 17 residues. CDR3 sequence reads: CASSQDVTSTGTDTQYF. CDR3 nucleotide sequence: TGTGCCAGCAGCCAAGATGTGACTAGCACTGGCACAGATACGCAGTATTTT.

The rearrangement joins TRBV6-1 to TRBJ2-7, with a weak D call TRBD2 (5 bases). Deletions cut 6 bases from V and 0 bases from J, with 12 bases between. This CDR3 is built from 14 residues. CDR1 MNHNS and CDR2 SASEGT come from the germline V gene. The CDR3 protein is CASRREATSYEQYV. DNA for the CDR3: TGTGCCAGCAGACGGGAAGCTACCTCCTACGAGCAGTACGTC.

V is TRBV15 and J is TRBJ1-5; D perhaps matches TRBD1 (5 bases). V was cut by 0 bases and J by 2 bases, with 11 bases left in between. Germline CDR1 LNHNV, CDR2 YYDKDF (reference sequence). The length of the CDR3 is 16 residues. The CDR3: CATSRDQGNGNQPQHF. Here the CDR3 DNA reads TGTGCCACCAGCAGAGATCAGGGCAACGGCAATCAGCCCCAGCATTTT.

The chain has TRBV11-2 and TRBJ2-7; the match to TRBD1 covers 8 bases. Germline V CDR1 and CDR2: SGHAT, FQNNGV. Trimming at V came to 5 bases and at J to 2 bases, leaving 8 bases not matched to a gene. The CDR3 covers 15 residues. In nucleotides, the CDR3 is TGTGCCAGCAGCCCGTGGACAGGGAGTCCCTACGAGCAGTACTTC. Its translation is CASSPWTGSPYEQYF.

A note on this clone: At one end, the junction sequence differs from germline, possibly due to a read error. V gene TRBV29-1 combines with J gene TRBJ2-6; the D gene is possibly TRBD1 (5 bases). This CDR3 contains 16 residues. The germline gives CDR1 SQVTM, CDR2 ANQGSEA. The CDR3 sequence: CSVLQVFFSGANVLIF. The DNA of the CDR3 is TGCAGCGTCCTACAGGTTTTCTTCTCTGGGGCCAACGTCCTGATTTTC.

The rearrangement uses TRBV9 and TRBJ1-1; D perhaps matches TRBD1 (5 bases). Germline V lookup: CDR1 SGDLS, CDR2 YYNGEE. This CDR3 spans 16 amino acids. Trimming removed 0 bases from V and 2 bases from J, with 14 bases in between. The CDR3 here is CASSVDPAGPNTEAFF. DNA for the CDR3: TGTGCCAGCAGCGTAGATCCTGCGGGACCCAACACTGAAGCTTTCTTT.

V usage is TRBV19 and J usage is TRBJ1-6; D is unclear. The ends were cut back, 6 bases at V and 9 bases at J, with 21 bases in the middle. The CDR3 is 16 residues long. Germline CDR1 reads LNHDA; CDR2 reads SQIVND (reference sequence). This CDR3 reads CASRIIAGSLSSPLHF. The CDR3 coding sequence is TGTGCCAGTAGGATCATAGCGGGATCCTTAAGTTCACCCCTCCACTTT.

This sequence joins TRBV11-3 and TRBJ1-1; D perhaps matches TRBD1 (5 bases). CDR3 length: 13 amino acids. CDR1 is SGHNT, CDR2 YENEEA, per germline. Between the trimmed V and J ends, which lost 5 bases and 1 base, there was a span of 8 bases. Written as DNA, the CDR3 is TGTGCCAGCAGCCGACAGAAGAACACTGAAGCTTTCTTT. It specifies CASSRQKNTEAFF.

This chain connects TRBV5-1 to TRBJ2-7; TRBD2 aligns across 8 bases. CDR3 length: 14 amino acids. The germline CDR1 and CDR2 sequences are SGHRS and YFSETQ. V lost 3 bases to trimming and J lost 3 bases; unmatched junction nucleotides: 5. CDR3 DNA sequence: TGCGCCAGCAGCTCTTTAAGCGGGAGCTACGAGCAGTACTTC. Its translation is CASSSLSGSYEQYF.

The CDR3 is CASSLGRTVLGANVLTF. In DNA form, the CDR3 reads TGTGCCAGCAGCTTAGGTCGCACAGTTCTGGGGGCCAACGTCCTGACTTTC. The V and J genes are TRBV11-2 and TRBJ2-6, with D uncertain. From germline, CDR1 is SGHAT and CDR2 FQNNGV. V shed 1 base and J shed 4 bases, with 14 bases lying between them. CDR3 size: 17 residues.

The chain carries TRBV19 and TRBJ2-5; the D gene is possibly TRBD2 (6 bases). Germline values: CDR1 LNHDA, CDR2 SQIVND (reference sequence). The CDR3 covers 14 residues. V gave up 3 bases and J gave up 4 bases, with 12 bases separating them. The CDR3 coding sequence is TGTGCCAGTAGTATGATAGCGGCGGGAGAGACCCAGTACTTC. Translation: CASSMIAAGETQYF.

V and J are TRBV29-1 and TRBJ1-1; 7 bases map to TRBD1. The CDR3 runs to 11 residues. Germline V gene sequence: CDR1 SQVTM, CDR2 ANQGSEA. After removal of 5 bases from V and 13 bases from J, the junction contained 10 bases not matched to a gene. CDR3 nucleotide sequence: TGCAGCGTTCGGACAGGTGAGACCCGTTTCTTT. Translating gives CSVRTGETRFF.

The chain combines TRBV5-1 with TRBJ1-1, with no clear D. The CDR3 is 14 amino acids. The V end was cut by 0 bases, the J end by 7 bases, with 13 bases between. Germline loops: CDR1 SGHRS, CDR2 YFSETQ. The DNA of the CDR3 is TGCGCCAGCAGCTTGGAGCGCTACCGTGGTGAAGCTTTCTTT. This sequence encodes CASSLERYRGEAFF.

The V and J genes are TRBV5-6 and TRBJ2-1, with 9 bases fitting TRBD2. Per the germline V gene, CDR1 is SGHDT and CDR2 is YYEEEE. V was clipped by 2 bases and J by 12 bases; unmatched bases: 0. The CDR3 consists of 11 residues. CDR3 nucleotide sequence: TGTGCCAGCAGCTTTAGCGGGGGGCAGTTCTTC. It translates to CASSFSGGQFF.

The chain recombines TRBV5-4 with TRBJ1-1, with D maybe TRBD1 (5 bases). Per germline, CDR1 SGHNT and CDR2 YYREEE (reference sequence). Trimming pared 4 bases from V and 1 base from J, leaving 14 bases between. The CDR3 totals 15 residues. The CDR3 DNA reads TGTGCCAGCAGCCAAGTCGGCAGGGCGAACACTGAAGCTTTCTTT. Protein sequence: CASSQVGRANTEAFF.

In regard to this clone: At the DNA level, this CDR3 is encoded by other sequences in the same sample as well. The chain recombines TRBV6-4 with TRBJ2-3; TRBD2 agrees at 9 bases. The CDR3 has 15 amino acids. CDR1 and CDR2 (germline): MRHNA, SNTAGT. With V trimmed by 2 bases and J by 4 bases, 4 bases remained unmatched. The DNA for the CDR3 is TGTGCCAGCAGTGACAGTAGCGGGAGTGCAGATACGCAGTATTTT. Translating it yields CASSDSSGSADTQYF.

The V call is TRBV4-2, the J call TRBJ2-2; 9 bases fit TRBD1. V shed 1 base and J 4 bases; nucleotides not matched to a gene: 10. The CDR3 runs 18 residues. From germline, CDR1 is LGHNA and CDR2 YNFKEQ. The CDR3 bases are TGTGCCAGCAGCCAAGGGATCGGGACAGGGCTCGTCACCGGGGAGCTGTTTTTT. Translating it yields CASSQGIGTGLVTGELFF.

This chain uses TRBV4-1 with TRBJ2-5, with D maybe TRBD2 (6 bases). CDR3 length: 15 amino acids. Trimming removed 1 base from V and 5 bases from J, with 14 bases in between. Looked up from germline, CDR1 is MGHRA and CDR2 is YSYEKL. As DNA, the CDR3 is TGCGCCAGCAGCCAAGTAAGGGGCGCGGGGGAGACCCAGTACTTC. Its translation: CASSQVRGAGETQYF.

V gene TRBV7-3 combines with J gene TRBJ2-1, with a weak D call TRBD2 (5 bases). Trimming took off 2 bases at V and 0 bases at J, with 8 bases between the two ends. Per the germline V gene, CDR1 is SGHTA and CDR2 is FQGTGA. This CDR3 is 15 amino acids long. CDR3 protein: CASSLEAASYNEQFF. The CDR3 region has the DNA TGTGCCAGCAGCTTAGAAGCGGCCTCCTACAATGAGCAGTTCTTC.

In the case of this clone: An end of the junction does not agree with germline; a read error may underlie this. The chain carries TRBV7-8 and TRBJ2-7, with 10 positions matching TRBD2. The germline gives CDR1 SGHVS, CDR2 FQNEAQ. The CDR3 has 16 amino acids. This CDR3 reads CASSLAPTGGLAGENF. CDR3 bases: TGTGCCAGCAGCTTAGCTCCCACAGGGGGGCTAGCGGGAGAGAACTTC.

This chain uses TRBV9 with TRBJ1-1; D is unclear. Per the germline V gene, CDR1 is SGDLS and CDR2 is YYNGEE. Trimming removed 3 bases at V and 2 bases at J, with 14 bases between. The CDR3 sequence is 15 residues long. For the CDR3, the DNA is TGTGCCAGCAGCGCCTTCGACACGGCAAACACTGAAGCTTTCTTT. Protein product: CASSAFDTANTEAFF.

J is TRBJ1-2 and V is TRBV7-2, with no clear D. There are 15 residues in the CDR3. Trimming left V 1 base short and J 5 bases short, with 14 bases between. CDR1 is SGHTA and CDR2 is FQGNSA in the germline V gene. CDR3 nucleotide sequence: TGTGCCAGCAGCTTAGATCCGGGTAGGGAGTATGGCTACACCTTC. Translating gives CASSLDPGREYGYTF.

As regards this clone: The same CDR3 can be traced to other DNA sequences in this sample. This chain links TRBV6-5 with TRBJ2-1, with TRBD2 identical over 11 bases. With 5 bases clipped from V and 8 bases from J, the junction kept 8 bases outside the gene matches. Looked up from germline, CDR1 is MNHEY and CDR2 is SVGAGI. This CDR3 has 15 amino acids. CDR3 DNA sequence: TGTGCCAGCAGTCCAGCCTCTAGCGGGAGGCATGAGCAGTTCTTC. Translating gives CASSPASSGRHEQFF.

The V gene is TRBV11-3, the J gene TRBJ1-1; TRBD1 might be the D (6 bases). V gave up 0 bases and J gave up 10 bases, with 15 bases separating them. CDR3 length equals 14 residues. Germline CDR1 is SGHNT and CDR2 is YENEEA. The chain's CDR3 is CASSLEFGQGRAFF. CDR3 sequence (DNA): TGTGCCAGCAGCTTAGAGTTTGGGCAGGGGAGAGCTTTCTTT.